These T cell receptor beta chains were read from a single sample in a study of blood T cell repertoires in COVID-19. Using immunoSEQ multiplex PCR, the repertoire was profiled, and TCRdb retains in-frame clones only, with some absent. This sample has 150,000 to 180,000 clones, with roughly four fifths found just once. The source material was peripheral blood. These receptor sequences come from an elderly man with acute or convalescent COVID-19. Both conserved end residues are part of each CDR3. The D gene is left open where the match is weak. Size values are once, few and many counts, or a class for expanded clones, and some rows have none.

size | J | V | D | DNA | CDR3
. | TRBJ1-3 | TRBV6-5 | . | TGTGCCAGCAGTTACTCGAGGGGGTCCCGAAACACCATATATTTT | CASSYSRGSRNTIYF
. | TRBJ2-2 | TRBV30 | . | TGTGCCTGGAAAGGAGGATCAGGACACACCGGGGAGCTGTTTTTT | CAWKGGSGHTGELFF
. | TRBJ1-2 | TRBV6-5 | . | TGTGCCAGCAGTTACGGGCGGGGCGGCGTTTATGGCTACACCTTC | CASSYGRGGVYGYTF
. | TRBJ1-2 | TRBV19 | TRBD1 | TGTGCCAGTAGACGGCAGGGGGTACTTGGCTACACCTTC | CASRRQGVLGYTF
. | TRBJ1-6 | TRBV19 | TRBD1 | TGTGCCAGTAGCACGTCCCGGACAGGTTCACATTCACCCCTCCACTTT | CASSTSRTGSHSPLHF
. | TRBJ1-5 | TRBV6-5 | . | TGTGCCAGCAGTTACCAACGGAGTCAGCCCCAGCATTTT | CASSYQRSQPQHF
. | TRBJ1-4 | TRBV6-4 | . | TGTGCCAGCAGTGACCTGGGGGGAAAGAGGGCAACTAATGAAAAACTGTTTTTT | CASSDLGGKRATNEKLFF
. | TRBJ1-4 | TRBV11-2 | TRBD1 | TGTGCCAGCAGCTCAGGGGGCGCAGGGAATGAAAAACTGTTTTTT | CASSSGGAGNEKLFF
. | TRBJ2-1 | TRBV20-1 | TRBD2 | TGCAGTGCAAGTACCACAGCGGGGGATTACAATGAGCAGTTCTTC | CSASTTAGDYNEQFF
. | TRBJ1-2 | TRBV6-1 | . | TGTGCCAGCAGTGAGACAGGCTATTATGGCTACACCTTC | CASSETGYYGYTF
few | TRBJ2-3 | TRBV29-1 | . | TGCAGCGTTGATGGGACAACCCAGGGATCAGATACGCAGTATTTT | CSVDGTTQGSDTQYF
. | TRBJ2-5 | TRBV6-6 | . | TGTGCCAGCACCCGAGAAGAGACCCAGTACTTC | CASTREETQYF
. | TRBJ2-5 | TRBV5-1 | TRBD1 | TGCGCCAGCAGCCTCGGACAGGGGGCCTCCTTAGAGACCCAGTACTTC | CASSLGQGASLETQYF
. | TRBJ2-3 | TRBV7-6 | TRBD1 | TGTGCCAGCAGAGGACAGGGTAGAGCAGATACGCAGTATTTT | CASRGQGRADTQYF
. | TRBJ2-5 | TRBV5-1 | . | TGCGCCAGCAGCGCGGCGGGGATCCAAGAGACCCAGTACTTC | CASSAAGIQETQYF
. | TRBJ1-4 | TRBV19 | . | TGTGCCAGTAGTCAGGGGACTAATGAAAAACTGTTTTTT | CASSQGTNEKLFF
. | TRBJ2-1 | TRBV6-4 | TRBD2 | TGTGCCAGCAGTGACAGGACTAGCGGCAACAATGAGCAGTTCTTC | CASSDRTSGNNEQFF
. | TRBJ2-5 | TRBV19 | TRBD1 | TGTGCCAGTAGCCCGACAGGGCGATTCCCCAAAGAGACCCAGTACTTC | CASSPTGRFPKETQYF
. | TRBJ1-5 | TRBV19 | . | TGTGCCAGTAGTACAGGGTTGGTTCAGCCCCAGCATTTT | CASSTGLVQPQHF
. | TRBJ2-5 | TRBV7-2 | TRBD2 | TGTGCCAGCAGCGCTAGCGGGGGACGGGAGACCCAGTACTTC | CASSASGGRETQYF
. | TRBJ2-1 | TRBV7-3 | TRBD1 | TGTGCCAGCAGCTTACTCCCAAGATGGGGACAGGGAAGCTCCTACAATGAGCAGTTCTTC | CASSLLPRWGQGSSYNEQFF
. | TRBJ2-1 | TRBV14 | . | TGTGCCAGCAGCCTCCTCTCGAGCAATGAGCAGTTCTTC | CASSLLSSNEQFF
. | TRBJ2-7 | TRBV30 | TRBD1 | TGTGCCTGGAGTGGGACAGGGGTGCAGGAGCAGTACTTC | CAWSGTGVQEQYF
. | TRBJ1-2 | TRBV7-9 | TRBD1 | TGTGCCAGCAGCCCCAACTCCGGGACAGGGGCAATCGGCTACACCTTC | CASSPNSGTGAIGYTF
. | TRBJ1-1 | TRBV6-5 | TRBD1 | TGTGCCAGCAGTTACTCCGGGACAGCTGACGAAGCTTTCTTT | CASSYSGTADEAFF
. | TRBJ1-1 | TRBV29-1 | TRBD1 | TGCAGCGCCCTGGGACAGATGAACACTGAAGCTTTCTTT | CSALGQMNTEAFF
. | TRBJ2-4 | TRBV6-6 | TRBD1 | TGTGCCAGCAGTTTTCTCGAACAGGGGTTGATTCAGTACTTC | CASSFLEQGLIQYF
few | TRBJ2-1 | TRBV7-7 | TRBD2 | TGTGCCAGCAGCTTAACTAGCGGGGTCGACAATGAGCAGTTCTTC | CASSLTSGVDNEQFF
. | TRBJ2-1 | TRBV6-2/TRBV6-3 | TRBD2 | TGTGCCAGCAGCCCACCTCCAAGGACTCGCGGGGGGGCCGGGGAGAGGCAGTTCTTC | CASSPPPRTRGGAGERQFF
. | TRBJ2-1 | TRBV10-3 | TRBD2 | TGTGCCATCAGTGAGACTAGCGGGGGGATTGGCTACAATGAGCAGTTCTTC | CAISETSGGIGYNEQFF
. | TRBJ1-3 | TRBV28 | TRBD1 | TGTGCCAGCAGTTTGACAGGGGCTGGAAACACCATATATTTT | CASSLTGAGNTIYF
few | TRBJ2-7 | TRBV6-5 | TRBD1 | TGTGCCAGCAGCCCAGGGGGGACAGGAACCTACGAGCAGTACTTC | CASSPGGTGTYEQYF
once | TRBJ1-2 | TRBV29-1 | TRBD1 | TGCAGCGTTGAAGATCTTACAGGGGGCAAAGGGTCCTATGGCTACACCTTC | CSVEDLTGGKGSYGYTF
. | TRBJ1-2 | TRBV7-9 | TRBD1 | TGTGCCAGCAGCACCGGACAGGGTCGTTGGGGCTACACCTTC | CASSTGQGRWGYTF
. | TRBJ2-3 | TRBV10-2 | TRBD1 | TGCGCCAGCAGCCTGGACAGGGGGCTTTATACGCAGTATTTT | CASSLDRGLYTQYF
few | TRBJ2-1 | TRBV5-6 | TRBD1 | TGTGCCAGCAGCGGCCGGGACAGGGGTTCTAATGAGCAGTTCTTC | CASSGRDRGSNEQFF
. | TRBJ2-3 | TRBV3-1/TRBV3-2 | TRBD1 | TGTGCCAGCAGCCCCAGACAGGGGGCAGGAGATACGCAGTATTTT | CASSPRQGAGDTQYF
. | TRBJ2-7 | TRBV15 | TRBD1 | TGTGCCACCAGCGCCCGAGGACAGGCCCTCTACGAGCAGTACTTC | CATSARGQALYEQYF
. | TRBJ2-1 | TRBV9 | TRBD1 | TGTGCCAGCAGCGCTCGAACAGGGGGCGACAATGAGCAGTTCTTC | CASSARTGGDNEQFF
few | TRBJ2-7 | TRBV7-8 | . | TGTGCCAGCAGCTCGACAGGTTTCTCCTACGAGCAGTACTTC | CASSSTGFSYEQYF
. | TRBJ1-2 | TRBV19 | TRBD1 | TGTGCCAGTAACTCCGGGACAGGGGCCCAGGGGGCTAACTATGGCTACACCTTC | CASNSGTGAQGANYGYTF
. | TRBJ2-5 | TRBV6-2/TRBV6-3 | TRBD2 | TGTGCCAGCAGTTACACCCCGGGGGGGCCGAGATCGGAGACCCAGTACTTC | CASSYTPGGPRSETQYF
. | TRBJ1-1 | TRBV2 | . | TGTGCCAGCAGTGGCCCACAGGGAATGAACACTGAAGCTTTCTTT | CASSGPQGMNTEAFF
. | TRBJ2-7 | TRBV6-2/TRBV6-3 | TRBD2 | TGTGCCAGCAGTTTCGCCGGGACTAGCGGTGTCGAGCAGTACTTC | CASSFAGTSGVEQYF
. | TRBJ1-2 | TRBV7-2 | . | TGTGCCAGCAGTCACGGACTTACCGGGGGCTACACCTTC | CASSHGLTGGYTF
. | TRBJ1-5 | TRBV10-3 | TRBD1 | TGTGCCATCAGTGGGGGGACAGATCAGCCCCAGCATTTT | CAISGGTDQPQHF
. | TRBJ2-7 | TRBV5-6 | . | TGTGCCAGCACCATTGGCGGGGGCCCTAGCTCCTACGAGCAGTACTTC | CASTIGGGPSSYEQYF
once | TRBJ2-2 | TRBV7-2 | TRBD2 | TGTGCCAGCAGCTTATACGGGCCACTAGCGGGGAACACCGGGGAGCTGTTTTTT | CASSLYGPLAGNTGELFF
. | TRBJ2-1 | TRBV5-4 | TRBD2 | TGTGCCAGCAGCTTAACTAGCGCCGACGAGCAGTTCTTC | CASSLTSADEQFF
. | TRBJ2-7 | TRBV5-1 | . | TGCGCCAGCAGCTTGGGTGGGGCGTCCGAGCAGTACTTC | CASSLGGASEQYF
. | TRBJ1-2 | TRBV7-6 | TRBD1 | TGTGCCAGCAGTCCCGGGAGGGGGCCGGTTAACTATGGCTACACCTTC | CASSPGRGPVNYGYTF
. | TRBJ2-3 | TRBV2 | TRBD1 | TGTGCCAGCAGTGCGGGACAGGGGAGCACAGATACGCAGTATTTT | CASSAGQGSTDTQYF
. | TRBJ2-3 | TRBV19 | . | TGTGCCAGTAGTCCGCACAGGAACCACGCGACCACAGATACGCAGTATTTT | CASSPHRNHATTDTQYF
. | TRBJ2-7 | TRBV10-3 | . | TGTGCCATCAGTGAGGATCGGGGGGCTTACGAGCAGTACTTC | CAISEDRGAYEQYF
. | TRBJ1-4 | TRBV5-1 | TRBD1 | TGCGCCAGCAGTGAGGGGGCCGGCCCTAATGAAAAACTGTTTTTT | CASSEGAGPNEKLFF